This T cell receptor (beta chain) was observed in a study of blood T cells in healthy people across ages. Study-level points and caveats: There were more naive CD4+ cells and higher diversity in long-lived donors than in aged donors. Diversity was estimated from one million T cells, and these estimates were considered underestimates.

PBMCs numbering at least 7 million were isolated per sample. Germline-derived CDR1 and CDR2 are SGHNT and YENEEA. This CDR3 comprises 14 residues. V lost 4 bases and J lost 8, with 17 bases in between. PCR was performed a second time for roughly 7 to 11 cycles using a sample-barcoded 5' primer and a J-beta primer mix. Per-sample output comprised a minimum of 2.5 million paired-end reads containing CDR3. TCRdb called the 5' RACE reads again in MiXCR, with one record for every CDR3 protein. This table holds 1 million to 1.2 million distinct CDR3 sequences, roughly two fifths found once. Concerning this clonotype itself: The antigen remains unidentified.

This TCR derives from a young man in good health. Material: blood. The chain carries TRBV11-3 and TRBJ1-2, with TRBD1 as a possible D gene (5 bases). The CDR3 nucleotides are TGTGCCAGCAGCTCCTCTCCAGGGAAAGGCGGCTACACCTTC. It specifies CASSSSPGKGGYTF.